This T cell receptor (beta chain) was sequenced during a study of long-term antiretroviral therapy in people with HIV. Study overall: Samples collected earliest predate the 2015 immediate-ART recommendation by about a decade. General study results and limits: Possibly under older ART regimens, blood was drawn between the mid-2000s and the late 2010s.

Per donor, at least one pre-ART and at least two post-ART PBMC samples were obtained. V was cut by 2 bases and J by 9 bases, with 17 bases left in between. This CDR3 comprises 14 residues. With regard to this clone: Its antigen remains unknown.

Sequencing used immunoSEQ v3.0 at survey level. The assay was immunoSEQ multiplex PCR, and TCRdb's table has in-frame clones only and misses some. The repertoire includes 30,000 to 40,000 clones, roughly 94% of them detected once, and 3.6% sits in the top ten. This receptor was taken from a woman between 45 and 60 years old with HIV. This material consisted of unsorted PBMCs, taken 4.1 years after starting antiretroviral therapy. J is TRBJ2-7 and V is TRBV23-1; D possibly matches TRBD1 or TRBD2 (5 bases each). TRBV23-1 is flagged as an ORF with uncertain function. The chain's CDR3 is CASSQREGLLRQYF. CDR3 sequence (DNA): TGCGCCAGCAGTCAACGCGAGGGGCTTCTAAGGCAGTACTTC.